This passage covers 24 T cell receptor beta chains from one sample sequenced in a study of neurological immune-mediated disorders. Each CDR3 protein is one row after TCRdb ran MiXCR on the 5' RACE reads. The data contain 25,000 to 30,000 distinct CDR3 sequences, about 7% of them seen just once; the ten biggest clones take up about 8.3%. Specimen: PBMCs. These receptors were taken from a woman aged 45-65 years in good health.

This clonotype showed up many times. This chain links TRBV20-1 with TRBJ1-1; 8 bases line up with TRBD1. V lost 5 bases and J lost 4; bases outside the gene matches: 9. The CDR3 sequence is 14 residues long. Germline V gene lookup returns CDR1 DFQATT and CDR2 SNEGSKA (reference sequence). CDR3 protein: CSAPRTGSTTEAFF. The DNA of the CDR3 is TGCAGTGCTCCGCGGACAGGGTCGACCACTGAAGCTTTCTTT.

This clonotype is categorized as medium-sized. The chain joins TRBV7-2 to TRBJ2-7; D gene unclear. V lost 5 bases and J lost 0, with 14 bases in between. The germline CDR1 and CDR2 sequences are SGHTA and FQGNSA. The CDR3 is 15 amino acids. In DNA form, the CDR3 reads TGTGCCAGCAGCCAAGTAACTTCTAGCTCCTACGAGCAGTACTTC. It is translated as CASSQVTSSSYEQYF.

The CDR3 DNA follows: TGTGCCAGCAGCCCTGGGTATCCCCACAATGAGCAGTTCTTC. As protein: CASSPGYPHNEQFF. The chain carries TRBV14 and TRBJ2-1; D is uncertain. This CDR3 spans 14 amino acids. The germline V and J ends were trimmed by 4 bases and 5 bases, with 12 bases remaining between them. The germline CDR1 and CDR2 sequences are SGHDN and FVKESK.

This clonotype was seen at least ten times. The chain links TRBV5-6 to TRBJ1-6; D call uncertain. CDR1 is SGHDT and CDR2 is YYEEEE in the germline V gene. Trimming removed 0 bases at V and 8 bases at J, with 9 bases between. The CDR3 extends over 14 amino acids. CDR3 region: CASSLGGGDSPLHF. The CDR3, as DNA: TGTGCCAGCAGCTTGGGAGGTGGCGATTCACCCCTCCACTTT.

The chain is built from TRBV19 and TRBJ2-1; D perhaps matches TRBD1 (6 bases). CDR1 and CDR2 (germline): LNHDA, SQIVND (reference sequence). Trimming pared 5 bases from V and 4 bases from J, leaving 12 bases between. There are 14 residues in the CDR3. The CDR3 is CASSLRTVYNEQFF. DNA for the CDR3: TGTGCCAGTAGTCTTAGGACAGTTTACAATGAGCAGTTCTTC.

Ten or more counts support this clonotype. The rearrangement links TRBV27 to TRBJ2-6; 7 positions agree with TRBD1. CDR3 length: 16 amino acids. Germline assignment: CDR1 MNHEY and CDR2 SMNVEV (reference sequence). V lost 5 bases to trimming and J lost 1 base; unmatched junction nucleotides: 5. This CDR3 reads CASSHATGSGANVLTF. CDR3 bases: TGTGCCAGCAGTCACGCGACAGGGTCTGGGGCCAACGTCCTGACTTTC.

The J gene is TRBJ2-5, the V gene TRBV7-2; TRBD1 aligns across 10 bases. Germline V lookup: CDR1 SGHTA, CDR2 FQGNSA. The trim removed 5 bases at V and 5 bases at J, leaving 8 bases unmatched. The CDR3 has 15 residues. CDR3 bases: TGTGCCAGCAGCCCGACAGGGGGCGGGGGGGAGACCCAGTACTTC. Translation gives CASSPTGGGGETQYF.

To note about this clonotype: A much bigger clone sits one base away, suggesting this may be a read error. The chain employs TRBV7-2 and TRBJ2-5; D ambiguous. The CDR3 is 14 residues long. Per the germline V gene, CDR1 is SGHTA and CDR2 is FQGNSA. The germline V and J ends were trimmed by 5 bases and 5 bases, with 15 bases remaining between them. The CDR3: CASSRRVALETQYF. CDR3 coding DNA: TGTGCCAGCAGCCGACGGGTGGCACTGGAGACCCAGTACTTC.

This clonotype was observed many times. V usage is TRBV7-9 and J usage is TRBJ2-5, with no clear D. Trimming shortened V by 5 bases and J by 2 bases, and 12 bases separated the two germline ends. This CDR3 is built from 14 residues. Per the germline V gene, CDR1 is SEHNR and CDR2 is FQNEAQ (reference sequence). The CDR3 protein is CASSRWAQQETQYF. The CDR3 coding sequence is TGTGCCAGCAGCAGATGGGCTCAACAAGAGACCCAGTACTTC.

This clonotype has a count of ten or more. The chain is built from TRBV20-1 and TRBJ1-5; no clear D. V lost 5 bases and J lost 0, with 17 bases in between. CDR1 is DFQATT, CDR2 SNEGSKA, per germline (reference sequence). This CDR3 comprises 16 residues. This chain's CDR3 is CSAGTGAAYSNQPQHF. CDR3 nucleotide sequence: TGCAGTGCTGGTACTGGTGCAGCTTATAGCAATCAGCCCCAGCATTTT.

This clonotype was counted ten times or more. This chain's CDR3 is CSAKTGGTGELFF. CDR3 nucleotides: TGCAGCGCCAAGACAGGGGGCACCGGGGAGCTGTTTTTT. The chain is built from TRBV29-1 and TRBJ2-2; 9 bases fit TRBD1. Trimming at V came to 7 bases and at J to 4 bases, leaving 4 bases not matched to a gene. CDR1 is SQVTM, CDR2 ANQGSEA, per germline. The CDR3 loop spans 13 amino acids.

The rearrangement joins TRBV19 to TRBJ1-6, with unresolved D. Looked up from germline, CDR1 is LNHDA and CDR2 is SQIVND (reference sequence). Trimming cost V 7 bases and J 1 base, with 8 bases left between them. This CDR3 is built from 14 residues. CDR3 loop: CASTDGSYNSPLHF. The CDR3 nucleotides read TGTGCCAGTACCGATGGATCCTATAATTCACCCCTCCACTTT.

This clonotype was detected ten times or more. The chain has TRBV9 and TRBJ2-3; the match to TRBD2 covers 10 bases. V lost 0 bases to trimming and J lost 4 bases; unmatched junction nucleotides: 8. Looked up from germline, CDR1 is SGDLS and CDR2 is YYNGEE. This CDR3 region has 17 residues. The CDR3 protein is CASSVGPAGGLADTQYF. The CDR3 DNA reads TGTGCCAGCAGCGTAGGCCCAGCGGGGGGGCTCGCAGATACGCAGTATTTT.

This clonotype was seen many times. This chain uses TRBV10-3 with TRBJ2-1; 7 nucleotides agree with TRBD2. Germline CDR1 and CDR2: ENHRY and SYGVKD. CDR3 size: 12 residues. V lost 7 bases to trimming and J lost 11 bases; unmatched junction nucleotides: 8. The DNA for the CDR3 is TGTGCCATCAACCCTGGGGGGGAAAAGCAGTTCTTC. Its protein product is CAINPGGEKQFF.

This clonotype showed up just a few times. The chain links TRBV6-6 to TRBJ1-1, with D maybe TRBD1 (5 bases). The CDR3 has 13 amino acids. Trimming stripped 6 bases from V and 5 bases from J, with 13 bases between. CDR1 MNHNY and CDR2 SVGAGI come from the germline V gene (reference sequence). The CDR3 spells CASSRGEGTEAFF. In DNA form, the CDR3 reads TGTGCCAGCAGCCGAGGTGAGGGGACTGAAGCTTTCTTT.

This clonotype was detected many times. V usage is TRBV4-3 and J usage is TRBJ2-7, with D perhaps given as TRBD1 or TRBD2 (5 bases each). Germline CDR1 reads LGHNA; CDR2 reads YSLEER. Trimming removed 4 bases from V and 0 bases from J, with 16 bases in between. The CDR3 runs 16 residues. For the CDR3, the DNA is TGCGCCAGCAGCCTAGCCCTGGGACCGTCCTCCTACGAGCAGTACTTC. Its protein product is CASSLALGPSSYEQYF.

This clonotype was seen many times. CDR3 amino acids: CASSGLAGADGELFF. As DNA, the CDR3 is TGTGCCAGCAGCGGACTAGCGGGAGCTGACGGGGAGCTGTTTTTT. This chain connects TRBV14 to TRBJ2-2; 13 bases align to TRBD2. The CDR3 runs 15 residues. Germline lookup yields CDR1 SGHDN and CDR2 FVKESK. J was trimmed by 7 bases and V by 5 bases; bases with no gene match: 4.

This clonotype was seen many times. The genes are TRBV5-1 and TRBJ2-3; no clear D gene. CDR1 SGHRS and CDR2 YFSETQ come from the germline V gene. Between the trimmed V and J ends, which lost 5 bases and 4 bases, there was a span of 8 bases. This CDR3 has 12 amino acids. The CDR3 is CASRAYSDTQYF. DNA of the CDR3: TGCGCCAGCAGGGCGTATTCAGATACGCAGTATTTT.

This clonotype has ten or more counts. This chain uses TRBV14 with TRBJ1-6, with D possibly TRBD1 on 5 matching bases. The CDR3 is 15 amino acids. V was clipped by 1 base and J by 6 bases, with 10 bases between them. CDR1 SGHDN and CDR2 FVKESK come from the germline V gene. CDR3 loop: CASSQGGVGNSPLHF. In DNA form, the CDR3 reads TGTGCCAGCAGCCAAGGAGGGGTCGGTAATTCACCCCTCCACTTT. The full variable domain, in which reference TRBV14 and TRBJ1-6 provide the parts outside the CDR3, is EAGVTQFPSHSVIEKGQTVTLRCDPISGHDNLYWYRRVMGKEIKFLLHFVKESKQDESGMPNNRFLAERTGGTYSTLKVQPAELEDSGVYFCASSQGGVGNSPLHFGNGTRLTVT.

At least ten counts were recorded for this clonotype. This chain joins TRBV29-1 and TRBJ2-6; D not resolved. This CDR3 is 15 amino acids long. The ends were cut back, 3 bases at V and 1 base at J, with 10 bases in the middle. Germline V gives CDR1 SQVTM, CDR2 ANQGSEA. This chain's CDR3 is CSVDTGWSGANVLTF. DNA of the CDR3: TGCAGCGTTGATACTGGATGGTCTGGGGCCAACGTCCTGACTTTC.

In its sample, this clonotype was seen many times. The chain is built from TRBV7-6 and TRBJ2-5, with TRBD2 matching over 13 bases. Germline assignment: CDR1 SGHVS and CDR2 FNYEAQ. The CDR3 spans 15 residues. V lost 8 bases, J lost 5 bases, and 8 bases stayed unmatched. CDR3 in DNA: TGTGCCAGCGGACTGGGACTAGCGGGGTTGGAGACCCAGTACTTC. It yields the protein CASGLGLAGLETQYF.

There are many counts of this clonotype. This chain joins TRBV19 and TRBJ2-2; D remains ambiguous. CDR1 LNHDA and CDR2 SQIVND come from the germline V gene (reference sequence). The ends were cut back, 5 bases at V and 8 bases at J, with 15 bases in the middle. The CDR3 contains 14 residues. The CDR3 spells CASSFQRFGGELFF. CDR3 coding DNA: TGTGCCAGTAGTTTTCAGCGTTTCGGTGGGGAGCTGTTTTTT.

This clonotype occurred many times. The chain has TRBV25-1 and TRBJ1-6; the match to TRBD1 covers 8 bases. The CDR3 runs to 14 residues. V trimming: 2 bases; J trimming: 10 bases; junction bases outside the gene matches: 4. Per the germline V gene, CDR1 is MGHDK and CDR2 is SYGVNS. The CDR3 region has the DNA TGTGCCAGCAGTGAACGGACAGGGCGATCACCCCTCCACTTT. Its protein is CASSERTGRSPLHF. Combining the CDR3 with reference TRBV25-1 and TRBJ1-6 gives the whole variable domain EADIYQTPRYLVIGTGKKITLECSQTMGHDKMYWYQQDPGMELHLIHYSYGVNSTEKGDLSSESTVSRIRTEHFPLTLESARPSHTSQYLCASSERTGRSPLHFGNGTRLTVT.

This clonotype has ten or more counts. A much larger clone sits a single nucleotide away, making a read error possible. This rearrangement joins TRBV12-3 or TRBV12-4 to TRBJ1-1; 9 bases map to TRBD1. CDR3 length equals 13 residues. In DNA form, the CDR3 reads TGTGTCAGCAGTCCCAGACAGGGGGAACAAGCTTTCTTT. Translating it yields CVSSPRQGEQAFF.